Listed below are T cell receptor beta chains from one sample, sequenced in a study of OX40 agonist ivuxolimab in advanced cancers. Data came from immunoSEQ multiplex PCR; TCRdb stores just in-frame clones and leaves some out. The data show 60,000 to 85,000 clones, with about 94% seen just once and roughly 22% held by the top ten. This specimen was CD4+ or CD8+ T cells sorted from blood, taken in a trial of the OX40 agonist ivuxolimab. These receptors were obtained from an adult with an advanced solid tumor such as melanoma, head and neck, liver or kidney cancer. Each CDR3 is given with its conserved first and last residue. A D gene is named only where the DNA matches it firmly. Only some rows state a clone size, as once, few, many or a class for expanded clones.

clone_size	cdr3_length	v_call	j_call	d_call	cdr3_aa	cdr3_nt
once	16	TRBV9	TRBJ2-3	TRBD2	CASSVIAGWGTDTQYF	TGTGCCAGCAGCGTCATAGCGGGGTGGGGCACAGATACGCAGTATTTT
NA	15	TRBV14	TRBJ1-6	NA	CASSLPAGPYSPLHF	TGTGCCAGCAGCCTCCCGGCAGGGCCCTATTCACCCCTCCACTTT
few	15	TRBV6-5	TRBJ2-7	NA	CASSYSTEGSYEQYF	TGTGCCAGCAGTTACTCGACGGAGGGCTCCTACGAGCAGTACTTC
NA	16	TRBV7-6	TRBJ2-3	TRBD2	CASSSLAGGSTDTQYF	TGTGCCAGCAGCTCCTTAGCGGGGGGTAGCACAGATACGCAGTATTTT
NA	14	TRBV5-1	TRBJ2-7	NA	CASRTRPNSYEQYF	TGCGCCAGCCGGACACGTCCAAACTCCTACGAGCAGTACTTC
NA	15	TRBV10-3	TRBJ2-6	NA	CAISVAGTGANVLTF	TGTGCCATCAGTGTTGCAGGGACTGGGGCCAACGTCCTGACTTTC
NA	12	TRBV7-9	TRBJ1-1	NA	CASSPSYTEAFF	TGTGCCAGCAGCCCCTCGTACACTGAAGCTTTCTTT
NA	18	TRBV4-3	TRBJ2-2	TRBD2	CASSQEGVGPGGTGELFF	TGCGCCAGCAGCCAAGAGGGGGTAGGGCCGGGGGGCACCGGGGAGCTGTTTTTT
NA	15	TRBV18	TRBJ2-7	TRBD1	CASSPPGQGQREQYF	TGTGCCAGCTCACCGCCGGGACAGGGGCAGCGCGAGCAGTACTTC
NA	14	TRBV6-5	TRBJ2-5	NA	CASSYGRVQETQYF	TGTGCCAGCAGTTACGGGCGGGTCCAAGAGACCCAGTACTTC
NA	18	TRBV4-1	TRBJ2-1	NA	CASSQDRGWAGAHNEQFF	TGCGCCAGCAGCCAAGATCGGGGGTGGGCGGGGGCCCACAATGAGCAGTTCTTC
NA	16	TRBV7-9	TRBJ2-2	NA	CASSLLFVPNTGELFF	TGTGCCAGCAGCCTTCTTTTCGTCCCGAACACCGGGGAGCTGTTTTTT
once	16	TRBV4-1	TRBJ2-7	TRBD2	CASSQGALASGYEQYF	TGCGCCAGCAGCCAAGGGGCCCTTGCTAGCGGATACGAGCAGTACTTC
NA	12	TRBV5-6	TRBJ2-2	NA	CASSLSSGELFF	TGTGCCAGCAGCTTATCTTCCGGGGAGCTGTTTTTT
NA	11	TRBV29-1	TRBJ1-2	NA	CSVVKEGGYTF	TGCAGCGTTGTTAAGGAGGGTGGCTACACCTTC
NA	15	TRBV2	TRBJ2-2	NA	CASRSGGPYTGELFF	TGTGCCAGCAGGTCAGGAGGACCTTACACCGGGGAGCTGTTTTTT
NA	15	TRBV7-2	TRBJ2-2	NA	CASSLPRDGTGELFF	TGTGCCAGCAGCTTGCCCAGGGATGGAACCGGGGAGCTGTTTTTT
NA	14	TRBV27	TRBJ2-1	TRBD2	CAISPGLAGVEQFF	TGTGCCATCTCGCCGGGACTAGCGGGAGTTGAGCAGTTCTTC
NA	12	TRBV19	TRBJ2-1	NA	CASSIGGDEQFF	TGTGCCAGTAGTATAGGGGGCGATGAGCAGTTCTTC
NA	14	TRBV7-9	TRBJ2-4	NA	CASSLGGGGDIQYF	TGTGCCAGCAGCTTAGGGGGCGGTGGGGACATTCAGTACTTC
once	14	TRBV18	TRBJ2-1	NA	CASSNSGEHNEQFF	TGTGCCAGCTCAAATTCAGGGGAGCACAATGAGCAGTTCTTC
NA	13	TRBV4-1	TRBJ2-3	NA	CASSQPGPGGQYF	TGCGCCAGCAGCCAACCCGGCCCCGGCGGGCAGTATTTT
NA	17	TRBV4-1	TRBJ2-3	TRBD2	CASSHQTSGRYTDTQYF	TGCGCCAGCAGCCACCAGACTAGCGGGAGATACACAGATACGCAGTATTTT
NA	14	TRBV19	TRBJ2-1	NA	CASSIGNGVNEQFF	TGTGCCAGTAGTATAGGGAATGGGGTTAATGAGCAGTTCTTC
NA	13	TRBV28	TRBJ2-7	NA	CASSLGGQYEQYF	TGTGCCAGCAGTTTGGGTGGACAGTACGAGCAGTACTTC
once	16	TRBV27	TRBJ2-1	TRBD1	CASSLSAYRGEDEQFF	TGTGCCAGCAGTTTGTCGGCTTACAGGGGGGAGGATGAGCAGTTCTTC
once	14	TRBV29-1	TRBJ1-3	NA	CSYSMENSGNAIYF	TGCAGCTACTCGATGGAGAACTCTGGAAACGCCATATATTTT
NA	14	TRBV4-3	TRBJ2-5	NA	CASSQDMEEETQYF	TGCGCCAGCAGCCAAGATATGGAGGAAGAGACCCAGTACTTC
NA	13	TRBV27	TRBJ2-3	NA	CASKDDVPDTQYF	TGTGCCAGCAAGGACGATGTCCCAGATACGCAGTATTTT
NA	15	TRBV27	TRBJ2-3	TRBD1	CASSLGDSLTDTQYF	TGTGCCAGCAGTCTTGGGGACAGCCTCACAGATACGCAGTATTTT
NA	13	TRBV14	TRBJ1-1	NA	CASSQEVGTEAFF	TGTGCCAGCAGCCAAGAGGTGGGGACTGAAGCTTTCTTT
once	13	TRBV29-1	TRBJ1-4	NA	CSGLQATNEKLFF	TGCAGCGGGCTACAGGCAACTAATGAAAAACTGTTTTTT
NA	14	TRBV7-6	TRBJ2-7	NA	CASSLEFNSYEQYF	TGTGCCAGCAGCTTAGAGTTCAACTCCTACGAGCAGTACTTC
NA	16	TRBV5-1	TRBJ2-7	NA	CASSLGEPGPGYEQYF	TGCGCCAGCAGCTTGGGGGAACCGGGACCCGGCTACGAGCAGTACTTC
NA	16	TRBV6-5	TRBJ2-7	TRBD1	CASSYLPGQASYEQYF	TGTGCCAGCAGTTACCTACCGGGACAGGCTTCCTACGAGCAGTACTTC
NA	15	TRBV6-5	TRBJ1-2	NA	CASSYSRRGKGGYTF	TGTGCCAGCAGTTACTCGAGAAGGGGGAAAGGAGGCTACACCTTC
NA	17	TRBV4-1	TRBJ1-1	NA	CASSQDRGVSLNTEAFF	TGCGCCAGCAGCCAAGATCGCGGGGTCTCCCTGAACACTGAAGCTTTCTTT
NA	14	TRBV27	TRBJ2-3	NA	CASSPPGLRDTQYF	TGTGCCAGCAGTCCGCCGGGACTTAGAGATACGCAGTATTTT
NA	18	TRBV6-1	TRBJ1-2	NA	CASSVSAGGPLVGYGYTF	TGTGCCAGCAGTGTCTCGGCTGGGGGGCCTCTCGTCGGCTATGGCTACACCTTC
NA	15	TRBV15	TRBJ1-1	NA	CATSRDQNLNTEAFF	TGTGCCACCAGCAGAGATCAGAACTTGAACACTGAAGCTTTCTTT